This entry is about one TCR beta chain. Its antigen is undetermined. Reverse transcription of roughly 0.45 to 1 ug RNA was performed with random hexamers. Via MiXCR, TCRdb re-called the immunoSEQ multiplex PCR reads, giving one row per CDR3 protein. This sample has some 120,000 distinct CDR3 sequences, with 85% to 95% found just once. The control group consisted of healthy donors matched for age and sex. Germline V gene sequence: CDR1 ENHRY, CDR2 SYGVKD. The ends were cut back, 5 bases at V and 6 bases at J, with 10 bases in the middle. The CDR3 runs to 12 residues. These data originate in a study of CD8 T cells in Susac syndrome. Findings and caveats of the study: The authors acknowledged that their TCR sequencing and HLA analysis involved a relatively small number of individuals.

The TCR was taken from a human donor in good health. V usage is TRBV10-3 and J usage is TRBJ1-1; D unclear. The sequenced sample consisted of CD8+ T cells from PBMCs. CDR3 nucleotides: TGTGCCATCAGTCGATCAGAGGCTGAAGCTTTCTTT. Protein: CAISRSEAEAFF.